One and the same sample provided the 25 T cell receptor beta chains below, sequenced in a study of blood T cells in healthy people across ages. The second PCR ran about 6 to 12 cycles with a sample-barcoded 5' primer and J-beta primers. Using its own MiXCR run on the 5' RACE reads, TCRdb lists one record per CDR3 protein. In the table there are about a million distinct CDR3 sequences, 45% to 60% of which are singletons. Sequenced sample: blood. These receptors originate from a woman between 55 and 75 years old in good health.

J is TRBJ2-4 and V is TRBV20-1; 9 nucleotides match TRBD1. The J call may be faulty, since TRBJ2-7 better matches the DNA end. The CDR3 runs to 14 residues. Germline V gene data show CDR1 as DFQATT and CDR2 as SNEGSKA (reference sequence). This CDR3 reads CSAIIRTGVDEQYF. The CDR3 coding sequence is TGCAGTGCTATAATTCGGACAGGGGTCGACGAGCAGTACTTC.

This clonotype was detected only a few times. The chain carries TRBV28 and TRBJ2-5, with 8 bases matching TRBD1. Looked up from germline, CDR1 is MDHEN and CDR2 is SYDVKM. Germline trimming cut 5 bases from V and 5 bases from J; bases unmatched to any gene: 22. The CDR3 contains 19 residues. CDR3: CASSPSRGTGQSPRETQYF. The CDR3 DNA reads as TGTGCCAGCAGTCCATCGAGGGGGACAGGCCAATCGCCGAGGGAGACCCAGTACTTC. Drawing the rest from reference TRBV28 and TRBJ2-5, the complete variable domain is DVKVTQSSRYLVKRTGEKVFLECVQDMDHENMFWYRQDPGLGLRLIYFSYDVKMKEKGDIPEGYSVSREKKERFSLILESASTNQTSMYLCASSPSRGTGQSPRETQYFGPGTRLLVL.

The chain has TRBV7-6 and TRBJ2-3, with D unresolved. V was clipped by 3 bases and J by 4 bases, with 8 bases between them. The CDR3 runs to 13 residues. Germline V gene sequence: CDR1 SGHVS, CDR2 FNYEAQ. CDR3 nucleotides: TGTGCCAGCAGCTTGGGTGTGGCAGATACGCAGTATTTT. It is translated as CASSLGVADTQYF. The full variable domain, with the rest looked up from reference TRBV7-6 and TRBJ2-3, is GAGVSQSPRYKVTKRGQDVALRCDPISGHVSLYWYRQALGQGPEFLTYFNYEAQQDKSGLPNDRFSAERPEGSISTLTIQRTEQRDSAMYRCASSLGVADTQYFGPGTRLTVL.

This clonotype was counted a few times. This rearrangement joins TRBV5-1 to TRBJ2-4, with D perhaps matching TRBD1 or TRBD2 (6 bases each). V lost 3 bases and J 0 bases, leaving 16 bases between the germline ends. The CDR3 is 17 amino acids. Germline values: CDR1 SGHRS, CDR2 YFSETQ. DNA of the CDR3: TGCGCCAGCAGCTCTACTTCCAGGGGACTAGCCAAAAACATTCAGTACTTC. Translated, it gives CASSSTSRGLAKNIQYF.

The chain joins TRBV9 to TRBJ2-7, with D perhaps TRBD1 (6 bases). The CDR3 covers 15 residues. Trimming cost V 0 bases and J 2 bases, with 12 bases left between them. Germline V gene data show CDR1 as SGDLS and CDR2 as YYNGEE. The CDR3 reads CASSVVGQTTYEQYF. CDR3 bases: TGTGCCAGCAGCGTAGTAGGACAGACTACCTACGAGCAGTACTTC.

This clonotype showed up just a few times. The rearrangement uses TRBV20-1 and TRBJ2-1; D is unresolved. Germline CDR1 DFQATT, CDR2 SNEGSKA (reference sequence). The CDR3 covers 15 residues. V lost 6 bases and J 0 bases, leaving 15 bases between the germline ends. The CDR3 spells CSADDLESSYNEQFF. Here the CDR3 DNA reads TGCAGTGCGGACGACTTGGAAAGCTCCTACAATGAGCAGTTCTTC.

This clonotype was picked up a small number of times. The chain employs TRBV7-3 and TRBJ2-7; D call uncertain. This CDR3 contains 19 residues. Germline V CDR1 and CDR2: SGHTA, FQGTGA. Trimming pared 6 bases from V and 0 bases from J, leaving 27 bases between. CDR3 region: CASRHKLNRRVLGSYEQYF. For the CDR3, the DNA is TGTGCCAGCAGACATAAACTTAATCGTCGGGTCTTGGGCTCCTACGAGCAGTACTTC.

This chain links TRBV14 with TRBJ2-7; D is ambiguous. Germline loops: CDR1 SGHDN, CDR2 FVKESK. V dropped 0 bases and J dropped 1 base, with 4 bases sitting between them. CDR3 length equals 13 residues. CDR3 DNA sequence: TGTGCCAGCAGCCAAGACAATTCCTACGAGCAGTACTTC. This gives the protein CASSQDNSYEQYF. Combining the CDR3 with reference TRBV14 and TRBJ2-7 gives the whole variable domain EAGVTQFPSHSVIEKGQTVTLRCDPISGHDNLYWYRRVMGKEIKFLLHFVKESKQDESGMPNNRFLAERTGGTYSTLKVQPAELEDSGVYFCASSQDNSYEQYFGPGTRLTVT.

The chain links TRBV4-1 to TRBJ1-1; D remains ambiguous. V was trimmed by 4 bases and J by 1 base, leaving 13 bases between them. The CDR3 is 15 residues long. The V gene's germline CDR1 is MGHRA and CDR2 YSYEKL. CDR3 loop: CASSRYRDSNTEAFF. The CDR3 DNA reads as TGCGCCAGCAGCCGGTACCGGGATTCGAACACTGAAGCTTTCTTT.

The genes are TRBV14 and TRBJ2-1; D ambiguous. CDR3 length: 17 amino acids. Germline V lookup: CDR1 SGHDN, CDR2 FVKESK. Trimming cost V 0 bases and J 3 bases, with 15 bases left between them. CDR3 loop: CASSQDVIERRYNEQFF. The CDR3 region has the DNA TGTGCCAGCAGCCAAGATGTGATTGAGCGTCGCTACAATGAGCAGTTCTTC.

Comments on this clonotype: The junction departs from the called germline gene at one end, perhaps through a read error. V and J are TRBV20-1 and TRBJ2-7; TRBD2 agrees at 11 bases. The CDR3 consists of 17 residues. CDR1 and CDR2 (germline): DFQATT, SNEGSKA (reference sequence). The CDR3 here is CSAREGLAVIPDYEQYF. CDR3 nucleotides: TGCAGCGCTAGAGAGGGACTAGCGGTGATTCCCGACTACGAGCAGTACTTC.

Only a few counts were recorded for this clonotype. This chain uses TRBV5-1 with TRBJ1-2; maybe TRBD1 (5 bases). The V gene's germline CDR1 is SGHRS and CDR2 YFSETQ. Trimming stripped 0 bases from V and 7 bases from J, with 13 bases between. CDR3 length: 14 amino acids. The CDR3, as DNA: TGCGCCAGCAGCTTGGTGGTTCAGGGTGGTGGCTACACCTTC. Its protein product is CASSLVVQGGGYTF. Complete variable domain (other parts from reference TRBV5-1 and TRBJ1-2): KAGVTQTPRYLIKTRGQQVTLSCSPISGHRSVSWYQQTPGQGLQFLFEYFSETQRNKGNFPGRFSGRQFSNSRSEMNVSTLELGDSALYLCASSLVVQGGGYTFGSGTRLTVV.

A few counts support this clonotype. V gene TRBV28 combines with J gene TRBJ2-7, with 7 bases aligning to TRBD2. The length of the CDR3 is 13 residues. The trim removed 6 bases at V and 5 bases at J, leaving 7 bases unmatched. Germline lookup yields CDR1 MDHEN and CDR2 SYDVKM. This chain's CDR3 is CASRASGIHEQYF. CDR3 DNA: TGTGCCAGCAGAGCAAGCGGGATCCACGAGCAGTACTTC.

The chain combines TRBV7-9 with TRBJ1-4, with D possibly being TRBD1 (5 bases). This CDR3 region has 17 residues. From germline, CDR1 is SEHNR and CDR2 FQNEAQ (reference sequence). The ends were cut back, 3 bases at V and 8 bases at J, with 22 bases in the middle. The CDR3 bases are TGTGCCAGCAGCTTGGGGCAGGGACCTAAGGGATCAGAAAAACTGTTTTTT. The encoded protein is CASSLGQGPKGSEKLFF.

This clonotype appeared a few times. CDR3: CAWSWAGTDTQYF. In DNA form, the CDR3 reads TGTGCCTGGAGCTGGGCCGGCACAGATACGCAGTATTTT. The gene calls are TRBV30 and TRBJ2-3, with no clear D. With 3 bases removed from V and 1 base from J, the gap between germline ends came to 8 bases. The germline V gene has CDR1 GTSNPN and CDR2 SVGIG (reference sequence). This CDR3 has 13 amino acids.

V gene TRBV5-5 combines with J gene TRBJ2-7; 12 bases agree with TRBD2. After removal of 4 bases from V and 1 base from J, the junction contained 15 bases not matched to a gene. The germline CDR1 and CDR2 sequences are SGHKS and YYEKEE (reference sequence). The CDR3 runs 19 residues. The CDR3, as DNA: TGTGCCAGCAGCCAAACCTTGACTAGCGGGAGCCCAGTGTCCTACGAGCAGTACTTC. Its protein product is CASSQTLTSGSPVSYEQYF.

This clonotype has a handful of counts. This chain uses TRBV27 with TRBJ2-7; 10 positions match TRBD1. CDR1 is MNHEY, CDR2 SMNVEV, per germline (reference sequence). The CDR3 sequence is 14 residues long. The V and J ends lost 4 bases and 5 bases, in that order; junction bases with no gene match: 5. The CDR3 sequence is CASSSRQGAHEQYF. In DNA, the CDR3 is TGTGCCAGCAGTTCCAGACAGGGGGCCCACGAGCAGTACTTC.

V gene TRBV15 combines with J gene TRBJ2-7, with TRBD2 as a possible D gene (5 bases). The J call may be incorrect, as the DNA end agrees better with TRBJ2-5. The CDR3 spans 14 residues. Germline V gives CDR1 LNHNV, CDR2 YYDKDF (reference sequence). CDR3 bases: TGTGCCACCAGCGCGGGCCTAACTGTGGAGACCCAGTACTTC. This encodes CATSAGLTVETQYF.

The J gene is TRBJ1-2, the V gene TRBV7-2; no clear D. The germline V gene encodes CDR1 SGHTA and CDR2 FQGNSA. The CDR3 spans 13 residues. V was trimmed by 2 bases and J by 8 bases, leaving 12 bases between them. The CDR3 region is CTSSLTLARGYTF. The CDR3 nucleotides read TGTACCAGCAGCTTAACGCTTGCTAGAGGCTACACCTTC.

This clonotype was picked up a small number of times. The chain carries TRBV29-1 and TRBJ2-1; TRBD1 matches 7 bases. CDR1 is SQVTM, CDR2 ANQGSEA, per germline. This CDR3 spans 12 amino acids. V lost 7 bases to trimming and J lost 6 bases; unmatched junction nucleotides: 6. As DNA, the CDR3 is TGCAGCGGCCTGGGACAGTCCAATGAGCAGTTCTTC. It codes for CSGLGQSNEQFF.

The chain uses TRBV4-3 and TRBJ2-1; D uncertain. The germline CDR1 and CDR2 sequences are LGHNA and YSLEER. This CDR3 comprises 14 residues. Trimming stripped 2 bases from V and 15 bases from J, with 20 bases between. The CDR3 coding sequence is TGCGCCAGCAGCCAAACCGATACCGCCAGTTACCCGTTCTTC. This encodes CASSQTDTASYPFF.

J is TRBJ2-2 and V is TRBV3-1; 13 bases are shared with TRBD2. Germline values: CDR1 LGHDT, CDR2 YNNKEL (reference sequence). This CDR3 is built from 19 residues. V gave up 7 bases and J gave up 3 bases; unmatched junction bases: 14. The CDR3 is CASITERGLAGPHTGELFF. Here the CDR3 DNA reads TGTGCCAGCATCACAGAACGGGGACTAGCGGGGCCCCACACCGGGGAGCTGTTTTTT.

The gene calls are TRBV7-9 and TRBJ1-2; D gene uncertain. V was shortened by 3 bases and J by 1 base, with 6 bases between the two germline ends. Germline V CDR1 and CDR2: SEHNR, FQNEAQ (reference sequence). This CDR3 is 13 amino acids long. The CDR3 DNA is TGTGCCAGCAGCTTTGGGGATAACTATGGCTACACCTTC. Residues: CASSFGDNYGYTF.

The CDR3 DNA sequence: TGTGCCAGCAGCCCCTCAGGGTGGACTGAAGCTTTCTTT. Translation: CASSPSGWTEAFF. The chain carries TRBV7-9 and TRBJ1-1, with TRBD1 as a possible D gene (5 bases). This CDR3 spans 13 amino acids. V lost 5 bases to trimming and J lost 5 bases, with 12 bases between them. Germline V lookup: CDR1 SEHNR, CDR2 FQNEAQ (reference sequence).

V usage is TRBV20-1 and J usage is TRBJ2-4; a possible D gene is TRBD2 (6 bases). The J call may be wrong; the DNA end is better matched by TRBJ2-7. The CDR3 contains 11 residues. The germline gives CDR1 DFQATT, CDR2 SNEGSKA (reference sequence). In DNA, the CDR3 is TGCAGCAGCGGGCCCTCCGTCGAGCAGTACTTC. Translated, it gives CSSGPSVEQYF.